The table lists the clone carrying this T cell receptor beta chain with many counts. The antigen remains undetermined. The CDR3 consists of 12 residues. Germline V CDR1 and CDR2: MDHEN, SYDVKM. V lost 7 bases to trimming and J lost 1 base, with 7 bases between them. These data come from a study of T cells in Graves' hyperthyroidism and ophthalmopathy. Cells are PBMCs isolated from more than 8.5 ml of fresh blood. Template material for amplifying TCR beta CDR3 regions consisted of RNA transcripts. HTBI primers were the set used in a first-round RT-PCR of the TCR CDR3. MiXCR, run by TCRdb on the multiplex PCR reads, gives a single entry per CDR3 protein. The table shows some 180,000 distinct CDR3 sequences, with about a sixth occurring only once. The study's findings and limits: The majority of expanded thyroid clonotypes above 0.001 also appeared in blood. Ophthalmopathy and stable hyperthyroidism were separated by a 13 V-J model.

The source material was blood. This sequence was found in a woman in her fifties or sixties with Graves' hyperthyroidism. The chain couples TRBV28 to TRBJ1-1; no firm D call. The CDR3 protein is CASTNPNTEAFF. CDR3 coding DNA: TGTGCCAGCACTAACCCGAACACTGAAGCTTTCTTT.